This passage covers 12 T cell receptor beta chains from one sample sequenced in a study of blood T cell repertoires in COVID-19. Some clones are missing from TCRdb's copy, which holds only in-frame ones; the method was immunoSEQ multiplex PCR. In the table there are under 300,000 clones, 70% to 85% of which are singletons. The specimen sequenced was peripheral blood. The receptors originated from a woman aged 40 to 50 with active or convalescent COVID-19.

This sequence joins TRBV6-1 and TRBJ1-1; no firm D call. Germline values: CDR1 MNHNS, CDR2 SASEGT. The germline V and J ends were trimmed by 2 bases and 7 bases, with 14 bases remaining between them. CDR3 length: 14 residues. In DNA form, the CDR3 reads TGTGCCAGCAGTGAATTGCCTGGGCCTGGTGAAGCTTTCTTT. This codes for CASSELPGPGEAFF.

The J gene is TRBJ2-5, the V gene TRBV7-9; 7 positions agree with TRBD2. Germline-derived CDR1 and CDR2 are SEHNR and FQNEAQ (reference sequence). The CDR3 is 16 residues long. V was clipped by 4 bases and J by 0 bases; unmatched bases: 8. CDR3 amino acids: CASSSPGGSHQETQYF. The CDR3, as DNA: TGTGCCAGCAGCTCCCCCGGGGGGAGCCACCAAGAGACCCAGTACTTC.

V gene TRBV10-1 combines with J gene TRBJ2-3; 9 bases fit TRBD1. The CDR3 totals 15 residues. Germline lookup yields CDR1 WNHNN and CDR2 SYGVQD (reference sequence). V gave up 2 bases and J gave up 3 bases; unmatched junction bases: 3. The CDR3 nucleotides are TGCGCCAGCAGTGAGGTGGACAGGGGAACAGATACGCAGTATTTT. Translation: CASSEVDRGTDTQYF.

The J gene is TRBJ1-2, the V gene TRBV11-2; 9 nucleotides match TRBD1. Germline V CDR1 and CDR2: SGHAT, FQNNGV. Trimming at V came to 1 base and at J to 4 bases, leaving 7 bases not matched to a gene. The CDR3 totals 16 residues. CDR3 DNA: TGTGCCAGCAGCTTAGGGGGGACAGGGAGGTCCTATGGCTACACCTTC. It is translated as CASSLGGTGRSYGYTF.

The genes are TRBV5-6 and TRBJ1-1; D possibly corresponds to TRBD1 (5 bases). This CDR3 is built from 12 residues. Germline V gives CDR1 SGHDT, CDR2 YYEEEE. Between the trimmed V and J ends, which lost 4 bases and 12 bases, there was a span of 16 bases. In DNA form, the CDR3 reads TGTGCCAGCAGCACCGGGACTCTGGAAACTTTCTTT. The encoded protein is CASSTGTLETFF. Looking up the rest from reference TRBV5-6 and TRBJ1-1 gives the full variable domain: DAGVTQSPTHLIKTRGQQVTLRCSPKSGHDTVSWYQQALGQGPQFIFQYYEEEERQRGNFPDRFSGHQFPNYSSELNVNALLLGDSALYLCASSTGTLETFFGQGTRLTVV.

The chain employs TRBV10-1 and TRBJ2-2; 9 bases agree with TRBD1. Per germline, CDR1 WNHNN and CDR2 SYGVQD (reference sequence). CDR3 length: 16 residues. V dropped 6 bases and J dropped 6; count of bases not matched to a gene: 11. CDR3 bases: TGCGCCAGCAGCCCCGGGACAGGGACGTACGCCGGGGAGCTGTTTTTT. This gives the protein CASSPGTGTYAGELFF.

The rearrangement uses TRBV7-6 and TRBJ2-2, with D possibly matching TRBD2 (6 bases). V was shortened by 7 bases and J by 2 bases, with 17 bases between the two germline ends. This CDR3 is built from 16 residues. Per the germline V gene, CDR1 is SGHVS and CDR2 is FNYEAQ. CDR3 residues: CASTLWRGPNTGELFF. DNA for the CDR3: TGTGCCAGCACCTTGTGGCGGGGACCTAACACCGGGGAGCTGTTTTTT.

This sequence joins TRBV6-5 and TRBJ1-5; D is uncertain. Germline loops: CDR1 MNHEY, CDR2 SVGAGI. This CDR3 has 13 residues. Deletions cut 7 bases from V and 1 base from J, with 8 bases between. The CDR3 loop reads CASMRGSNQPQHF. The CDR3, as DNA: TGTGCCAGCATGCGAGGGAGCAATCAGCCCCAGCATTTT.

Notes on this clone: The sample contains more than one DNA sequence encoding this CDR3. The chain has TRBV3-1 (or the pseudogene TRBV3-2) and TRBJ1-1, with D possibly matching TRBD1 (6 bases). The CDR3 covers 14 residues. The V gene lost 3 bases and the J gene lost 0 bases, with 8 bases spanning the gap. Germline V gene sequence: CDR1 LGHDT, CDR2 YNNKEL (reference sequence). The CDR3 loop reads CASSQGHLNTEAFF. CDR3 sequence (DNA): TGTGCCAGCAGCCAGGGACACCTGAACACTGAAGCTTTCTTT.

The rearrangement uses TRBV5-1 and TRBJ2-3; 7 bases match TRBD1. Germline CDR1 and CDR2: SGHRS and YFSETQ. V trimming: 0 bases; J trimming: 2 bases; junction bases outside the gene matches: 6. CDR3 size: 16 residues. This CDR3 is CASSLAQGENTDTQYF. The CDR3 bases are TGCGCCAGCAGCTTGGCCCAGGGGGAGAACACAGATACGCAGTATTTT. Variable domain in full (rest from reference TRBV5-1 and TRBJ2-3): KAGVTQTPRYLIKTRGQQVTLSCSPISGHRSVSWYQQTPGQGLQFLFEYFSETQRNKGNFPGRFSGRQFSNSRSEMNVSTLELGDSALYLCASSLAQGENTDTQYFGPGTRLTVL.

The rearrangement uses TRBV7-6 and TRBJ2-5, with unresolved D. The CDR3 is 14 amino acids. V was pared by 3 bases and J by 2 bases, with 10 bases between. Looked up from germline, CDR1 is SGHVS and CDR2 is FNYEAQ. CDR3 loop: CASSFQAAQETQYF. CDR3 coding DNA: TGTGCCAGCAGCTTTCAGGCAGCTCAAGAGACCCAGTACTTC.

The chain recombines TRBV19 with TRBJ2-6; weak D call: TRBD2 (6 bases). V lost 5 bases and J 3 bases, leaving 11 bases between the germline ends. CDR3 length: 15 amino acids. CDR1 and CDR2 from the germline V gene are LNHDA and SQIVND (reference sequence). The CDR3 DNA reads as TGTGCCAGTAGTTCGGGGGACGGTGGGGCCAACGTCCTGACTTTC. Protein: CASSSGDGGANVLTF.